This T cell receptor (beta chain) was obtained from a study of shared clonotypes between healthy human individuals (dated by TCRdb to about 2020). Notes on the research overall: A couple of women and a few men aged 18 to 49 years were included in the cohort. The study deeply sequenced blood TCR repertoires of five healthy adults to estimate repertoire size and the extent of clonotype sharing between individuals. Each donor's leukapheresis produced roughly between roughly 0.85 and 9.5 billion PBMCs. Libraries were prepared and TCR repertoires were sequenced by different laboratories using diverse techniques, in order to increase sequencing depth and limit assay-specific biases. For each donor, three plates each were used for CD4 naive and CD4 memory, two plates were used for CD8 naive, and one plate was used for CD8 memory.

Using the deep immunoSEQ assay, multiplex PCR amplified TCR CDR3 regions from genomic DNA. Extracted genomic DNA from each cell subset was distributed evenly across all wells of several immunoSEQ 96-well plates, and each plate was treated as a replicate. For sorted subsets, around 200 ng genomic DNA, equal to some 28,000 T cell genomes, was loaded into each replicate PCR. Purified libraries were quantified with a Qubit 3.0 fluorometer, sized on a Bioanalyzer 2100, and re-quantified with the KAPA Library Quantification kit. Every immunoSEQ 96-well plate was sequenced on a separate single-read 150-cycle Illumina NextSeq 550 flow cell. The authors' pipeline ran thus. The immunoSEQ output contained only junctional sequences without quality scores, so filtering could not match that applied to full-length reads. Sequences were annotated with PyIR, a Python wrapper for IgBLAST v1.9, using IMGT germline references to assign V/J genes and CDR3. Reads were filtered out if the reads had weak V/J assignments (E-value above 1e-6), no CDR3, stop codons, out-of-frame junctions, or ambiguous translated residues. A V3J clonotype was defined by an identical inferred V gene, J gene, and CDR3 amino acid sequence. To compute the percentage overlap between repertoires, the number of shared unique clonotypes was divided by the size of the smaller repertoire. RTK rarefaction, the Chao1 estimator, and Recon v2.1 estimates of unobserved clonotypes were used to assess repertoire richness. Generation probabilities for all TCRbeta clonotypes obtained by the gDNA method from a few donors were computed using OLGA. In its TCRdb copy, this immuneACCESS table keeps in-frame sequences only and misses some clones. Where compared with another copy, unresolved V genes explain less than half of these, and the others have no known cause. V, J and clone size were drawn from that table, and D and trimming were deduced from the DNA. Within this sample are roughly 2,000,000 clones, with about 95% of them counted one time only. The top ten clones comprise roughly 1% of the sample.

The investigation overall reported the following: Compared with non-shared clonotypes, the clonotypes found in all four sorted-subset donors had higher generation probabilities. The small number of donors limited the genetic and exposure-history diversity represented. Pairwise subsampling led to the expectation that sequencing depth would affect the degree of clonotype sharing among donors. Sampling was limited to blood, and TCR repertoires in tissue likely differ from TCR repertoires in blood. When a few donors were compared, the shared fraction of clonotypes was about 5.4% for naive CD4, approximately 3.5% for naive CD8, 2% to 2.5% for memory CD4, and under 0.5% for memory CD8. Rarefaction of sorted-subset datasets indicated incomplete sequencing despite the large sequencing depth. Naive subsets generally had larger estimated clonotype richness than memory subsets did.

Regarding this clone: No cognate antigen has been identified for it. Base qualities are not provided; no much larger clone lies one nucleotide away.

The germline V gene specifies SGDLS as CDR1 and YYNGEE as CDR2. Reading from cysteine to phenylalanine, the CDR3 counts 15 amino acids. This entry keeps only the CDR3 DNA: 45 bases, framed from base 1. Between the V and J ends, shortened by 3 bases and 0 bases respectively, the junction contains 12 bases. CD8 naive samples were CD45RO-negative cells positively selected for CCR7, giving a CD45RA+CCR7+ population that excluded TemRA cells. The donors were healthy, HIV-negative adults who had no recently reported acute infections or vaccinations. Every donor was a Caucasian adult living in Nashville, Tennessee, USA. Blood was obtained by leukapheresis, after which PBMCs were separated by Ficoll-Histopaque density gradient centrifugation and cryopreserved in liquid nitrogen vapor phase. Analytical flow cytometry was used to check the purity and quantity of each magnetically sorted T cell population. Each sorted fraction had its genomic DNA isolated and then quantified by UV absorbance on a Nanodrop 2000c.

Sequencing used naive CD8+ T cells sorted from blood. The label giving this sample's cell subset or site can be read as: CD45RA+CCR7+. The sequence joins TRBV9 to TRBJ1-1; the D segment could be TRBD1, given 6 matching bases. The TCR comes from a man aged 18 to 29 in good health. The DNA sequence is as follows: TGTGCCAGCAGCGCGACAGGTTCCATGAACACTGAAGCTTTCTTT. It translates to CASSATGSMNTEAFF.